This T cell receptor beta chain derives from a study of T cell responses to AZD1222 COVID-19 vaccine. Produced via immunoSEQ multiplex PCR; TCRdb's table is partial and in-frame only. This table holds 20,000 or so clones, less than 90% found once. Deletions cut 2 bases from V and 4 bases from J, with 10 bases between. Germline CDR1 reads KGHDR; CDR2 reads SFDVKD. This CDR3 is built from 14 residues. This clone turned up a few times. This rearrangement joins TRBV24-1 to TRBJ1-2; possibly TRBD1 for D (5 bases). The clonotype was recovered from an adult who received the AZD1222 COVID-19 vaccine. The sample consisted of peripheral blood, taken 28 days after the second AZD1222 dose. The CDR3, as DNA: TGTGCCACCAGTGATTACGACAGTGCCTATGGCTACACCTTC. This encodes CATSDYDSAYGYTF.